The 25 T cell receptor beta chains below all came from one sample that was sequenced in a study of blood T cells in healthy people across ages. Sample-barcoded 5' priming and a J-beta primer mix drove a second PCR of about 7 to 12 cycles. TCRdb called the 5' RACE reads again in MiXCR, with one record for every CDR3 protein. Among about 780,000 distinct CDR3 sequences, more than 35% were seen once, and the ten largest hold approximately 18%. Sequencing was carried out using blood. The receptor set was obtained from an elderly man in good health.

The J gene is TRBJ1-6, the V gene TRBV28; D unclear. The ends were cut back, 3 bases at V and 14 bases at J, with 14 bases in the middle. Germline CDR1 MDHEN, CDR2 SYDVKM. The CDR3 contains 13 residues. The DNA for the CDR3 is TGTGCCAGCAGTTTTCCGGACCAAAGGGCCCTCCACTTT. Residues: CASSFPDQRALHF.

This chain joins TRBV20-1 and TRBJ2-3; D may be TRBD1 or TRBD2 (5 bases each). V lost 6 bases and J lost 2, with 12 bases in between. CDR1 and CDR2 (germline): DFQATT, SNEGSKA (reference sequence). The CDR3 runs 13 residues. The CDR3 loop is CSAPRDPTDTQYF. The CDR3 bases are TGCAGTGCCCCCCGGGACCCCACAGATACGCAGTATTTT.

This clonotype was seen ten or more times. The V and J genes are TRBV28 and TRBJ1-5; D not certain. The CDR3 runs to 14 residues. Trimming left V 6 bases short and J 0 bases short, with 9 bases between. CDR1 and CDR2 from the germline V gene are MDHEN and SYDVKM. CDR3 nucleotides: TGTGCCAGCAGGAGCGGGAATAGCAATCAGCCCCAGCATTTT. Its translation is CASRSGNSNQPQHF.

CDR3 DNA sequence: TGCAGTGCAAAAACCGGCGGCTCCTACAATGAGCAGTTCTTC. It specifies CSAKTGGSYNEQFF. The chain uses TRBV20-1 and TRBJ2-1; D call uncertain. The CDR3 is 14 residues long. Germline V gives CDR1 DFQATT, CDR2 SNEGSKA (reference sequence). V lost 6 bases, J lost 0 bases, and 12 bases lay in between.

This clonotype was seen only a few times. This chain joins TRBV7-2 and TRBJ2-3; TRBD1 matches 7 bases. Looked up from germline, CDR1 is SGHTA and CDR2 is FQGNSA. The CDR3 runs to 16 residues. The trim removed 4 bases at V and 4 bases at J, leaving 11 bases unmatched. CDR3 bases: TGTGCCAGCAGCTATGACAGGGTCCTAGTTGCAGATACGCAGTATTTT. Its protein is CASSYDRVLVADTQYF.

The chain carries TRBV9 and TRBJ1-1; no reliable D call. V dropped 0 bases and J dropped 8 bases, with 8 bases sitting between them. This CDR3 comprises 12 residues. The germline gives CDR1 SGDLS, CDR2 YYNGEE. The CDR3 DNA reads TGTGCCAGCAGCGTAGGAGGCAAGGAAGCTTTCTTT. Amino acid sequence: CASSVGGKEAFF. Using reference TRBV9 and TRBJ1-1 for the parts outside the CDR3, the full variable domain is DSGVTQTPKHLITATGQRVTLRCSPRSGDLSVYWYQQSLDQGLQFLIQYYNGEERAKGNILERFSAQQFPDLHSELNLSSLELGDSALYFCASSVGGKEAFFGQGTRLTVV.

The chain joins TRBV6-6 to TRBJ2-1, with 7 bases lining up with TRBD2. Trimming removed 8 bases from V and 2 bases from J; junction bases left unmatched: 3. Germline V gene data show CDR1 as MNHNY and CDR2 as SVGAGI (reference sequence). There are 13 residues in the CDR3. The CDR3 DNA reads TGTGCCAGCTGCGGGGGAACCTACAATGAGCAGTTCTTC. It yields the protein CASCGGTYNEQFF.

The rearrangement joins TRBV20-1 to TRBJ2-1; possible D gene TRBD1, 5 bases. Between the trimmed V and J ends, which lost 3 bases and 10 bases, there was a span of 13 bases. In germline, CDR1 is DFQATT, CDR2 SNEGSKA (reference sequence). The CDR3 covers 12 residues. CDR3 amino acids: CSASQGPHEQFF. CDR3 bases: TGCAGTGCTAGTCAGGGCCCCCACGAGCAGTTCTTC.

V gene TRBV7-9 combines with J gene TRBJ1-6; 8 bases align to TRBD1. This CDR3 is 15 amino acids long. The junction had 4 bases not matched to a gene; V was cut back by 2 bases and J by 7 bases. The germline gives CDR1 SEHNR, CDR2 FQNEAQ (reference sequence). The CDR3 region has the DNA TGTGCCAGCAGCTTACGGGACAGGCCGAATTCACCCCTCCACTTT. Translation: CASSLRDRPNSPLHF.

V and J are TRBV12-3 or TRBV12-4 and TRBJ1-5; D may be TRBD1 (5 bases). There are 19 residues in the CDR3. The V end lost 5 bases, the J end lost 2 bases, and 25 bases lay between the germline ends. DNA of the CDR3: TGTGCCAGCAGTATGTACACCTTCGTGGGGCGTGGAGGCAATCAGCCCCAGCATTTT. Protein product: CASSMYTFVGRGGNQPQHF.

The chain carries TRBV7-2 and TRBJ2-5, with 10 bases that match TRBD1. The J call may be wrong; the DNA end is better matched by TRBJ2-7. CDR3 length equals 15 residues. The germline V gene has CDR1 SGHTA and CDR2 FQGNSA. CDR3 bases: TGTGCCAGCAGCTTAGCTGGGACAGGGGCCAACGAGCAGTACTTC. Encoded protein: CASSLAGTGANEQYF.

On this clonotype itself: A clone one base away is much larger, so this may be a read error. The V call is TRBV28, the J call TRBJ1-1; 7 positions agree with TRBD1. This CDR3 comprises 14 residues. Germline-derived CDR1 and CDR2 are MDHEN and SYDVKM. CDR3 residues: CASRPPGQNTEVFF. The DNA of the CDR3 is TGTGCCAGCAGACCTCCGGGACAGAACACTGAAGTTTTCTTT.

This sequence joins TRBV11-3 and TRBJ2-1; TRBD1 or TRBD2 may be the D gene (5 bases each). The CDR3 has 16 residues. Trimming shortened V by 4 bases and J by 5 bases, and 18 bases separated the two germline ends. Germline assignment: CDR1 SGHNT and CDR2 YENEEA. CDR3 DNA sequence: TGTGCCAGCAGCTCCTACCGCGGTGTGGGGGACAATGAGCAGTTCTTC. This codes for CASSSYRGVGDNEQFF.

The CDR3, as DNA: TGTGCCAGCAGCCAAGCGGCTAGCTTTGGCGAGCAGTTCTTC. Translated, it gives CASSQAASFGEQFF. The V gene is TRBV4-2, the J gene TRBJ2-1, with D perhaps TRBD2 (5 bases). Germline V gene sequence: CDR1 LGHNA, CDR2 YNFKEQ. V lost 1 base and J lost 10, with 14 bases in between. The CDR3 length is 14 residues.

The gene calls are TRBV12-3 or TRBV12-4 and TRBJ1-5, with 10 bases identical to TRBD1. V trimming: 5 bases; J trimming: 0 bases; junction bases outside the gene matches: 4. This CDR3 comprises 16 residues. The CDR3 reads CASSLGTGDSNQPQHF. CDR3 bases: TGTGCCAGCAGTCTAGGGACAGGGGATAGCAATCAGCCCCAGCATTTT.

Remarks on this clonotype: One end of the junction varies from germline; a read error may be responsible. V usage is TRBV7-8 and J usage is TRBJ2-5, with 7 bases identical to TRBD2. The length of the CDR3 is 18 residues. Germline CDR1 is SGHVS and CDR2 is FQNEAQ. In DNA, the CDR3 is TGTGCCAGCAGCTTAGCGTCTAGCGGCCCAACCCCGCAAGGGACCCAGTATTTC. Translation: CASSLASSGPTPQGTQYF.

This clonotype has at least ten counts. The rearrangement links TRBV25-1 to TRBJ2-1, with D maybe TRBD1 (5 bases). With the DNA end fitting TRBJ2-7 better, the J assignment may be wrong. The CDR3 runs 17 residues. Looked up from germline, CDR1 is MGHDK and CDR2 is SYGVNS. DNA for the CDR3: TGTGCCAGCAGTGGAGCCACAGGCGGTAATTCCTACAATGAGCAGTACTTC. Protein sequence: CASSGATGGNSYNEQYF.

This clonotype was picked up a small number of times. This rearrangement joins TRBV6-6 to TRBJ1-4, with D perhaps matching TRBD1 (5 bases). The CDR3 contains 15 residues. Germline-derived CDR1 and CDR2 are MNHNY and SVGAGI (reference sequence). V shed 5 bases and J shed 7 bases, with 17 bases lying between them. CDR3 protein: CASSRGERSGEKLFF. CDR3 DNA: TGTGCCAGCAGTCGGGGGGAACGGTCTGGTGAAAAACTGTTTTTT.

The chain has TRBV6-5 and TRBJ1-1, with D unclear. Per germline, CDR1 MNHEY and CDR2 SVGAGI. The CDR3 spans 14 residues. V was trimmed by 3 bases and J by 1 base, leaving 9 bases between them. Here the CDR3 DNA reads TGTGCCAGCAGTTATGGCAGACCGAACACTGAAGCTTTCTTT. This encodes CASSYGRPNTEAFF.

This clonotype was observed a few times. Here the CDR3 reads CASSAPGQSYNEQFF. As DNA, the CDR3 is TGTGCCAGCAGCGCCCCGGGACAGTCCTACAATGAGCAGTTCTTC. V and J are TRBV9 and TRBJ2-1; TRBD1 matches 7 bases. The CDR3 has 15 residues. J was trimmed by 1 base and V by 3 bases; bases with no gene match: 4. The germline V gene has CDR1 SGDLS and CDR2 YYNGEE.

This chain links TRBV5-1 with TRBJ2-5; D perhaps matches TRBD2 (6 bases). The germline V gene has CDR1 SGHRS and CDR2 YFSETQ. The V end lost 7 bases, the J end lost 2 bases, and 12 bases lay between the germline ends. CDR3 length: 13 amino acids. This chain's CDR3 is CASRLGGQETQYF. CDR3 coding DNA: TGCGCCAGCCGACTGGGAGGTCAAGAGACCCAGTACTTC.

The rearrangement joins TRBV29-1 to TRBJ2-5; a weak D match, TRBD2 (5 bases). CDR3 length: 13 residues. CDR1 is SQVTM, CDR2 ANQGSEA, per germline. Trimming removed 6 bases from V and 5 bases from J, with 16 bases in between. The CDR3 spells CSVARAGRETQYF. CDR3 DNA: TGCAGCGTAGCACGGGCGGGCAGGGAGACCCAGTACTTC.

This chain links TRBV5-1 with TRBJ2-5; TRBD1 might be the D (6 bases). The V gene lost 4 bases and the J gene lost 5 bases, with 18 bases spanning the gap. The germline V gene has CDR1 SGHRS and CDR2 YFSETQ. This CDR3 region has 15 residues. CDR3 nucleotides: TGCGCCAGCAGCGGCCTAGGGCCAGGGGCCGAGACCCAGTACTTC. Its protein is CASSGLGPGAETQYF.

There are many counts of this clonotype. This chain uses TRBV7-9 with TRBJ2-5; no clear D. The J call may not be correct, given that the DNA end is closer to TRBJ2-7. The CDR3 is 11 amino acids. CDR1 is SEHNR and CDR2 is FQNEAQ in the germline V gene (reference sequence). CDR3 bases: TGTGCCGTTGGGAAACGGAGCGAGCAGTACTTC. This encodes CAVGKRSEQYF.

The chain couples TRBV5-1 to TRBJ2-3; D unclear. Trimming cost V 0 bases and J 0 bases, with 8 bases left between them. The CDR3 length is 15 residues. Germline loops: CDR1 SGHRS, CDR2 YFSETQ. CDR3 region: CASSLGRQSTDTQYF. The CDR3 bases are TGCGCCAGCAGCTTGGGGCGCCAGAGCACAGATACGCAGTATTTT.